The T cell receptor beta chain under discussion was sequenced for a study of blood T cells in healthy people across ages. Alongside a J-beta primer mix, a sample-barcoded 5' primer served in a second PCR lasting about 7 to 11 cycles. MiXCR was run by TCRdb on the 5' RACE reads, yielding one entry per CDR3 protein. Of almost 550,000 distinct CDR3 sequences listed, about 25% are singletons. A minimum of 5 micrograms of total RNA was extracted per sample. From germline, CDR1 is MGHRA and CDR2 YSYEKL. The CDR3 length is 16 residues. These data were also reused for a study on T cells of mothers and their children.

The material sequenced was blood. The source of this sequence is a boy between 10 and 17 years old in good health. The J gene is TRBJ2-1, the V gene TRBV4-1; 13 bases line up with TRBD2. The DNA end lines up better with TRBJ2-5; the J call may be wrong. CDR3 amino acids: CASSLRTSGRLETQYF. CDR3 nucleotide sequence: TGCGCCAGCAGCCTCAGGACTAGCGGGAGACTAGAGACCCAGTACTTC.